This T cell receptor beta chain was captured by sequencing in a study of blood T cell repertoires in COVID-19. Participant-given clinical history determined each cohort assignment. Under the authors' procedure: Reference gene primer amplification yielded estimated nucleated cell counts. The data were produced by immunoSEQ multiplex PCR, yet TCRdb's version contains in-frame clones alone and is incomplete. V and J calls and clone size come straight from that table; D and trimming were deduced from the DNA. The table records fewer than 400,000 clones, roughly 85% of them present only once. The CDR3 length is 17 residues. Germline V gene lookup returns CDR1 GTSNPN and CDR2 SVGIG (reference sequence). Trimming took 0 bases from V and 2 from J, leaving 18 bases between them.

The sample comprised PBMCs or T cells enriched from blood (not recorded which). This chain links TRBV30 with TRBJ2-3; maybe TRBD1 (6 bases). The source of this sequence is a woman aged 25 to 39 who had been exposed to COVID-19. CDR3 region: CAWSVDRTNLFTDTQYF. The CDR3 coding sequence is TGTGCCTGGAGTGTGGACAGAACTAATCTCTTCACAGATACGCAGTATTTT.